This TCR beta chain comes out of a study of control samples from healthy donors and cancer patients. TCRdb's table, derived via immunoSEQ multiplex PCR, lists solely in-frame clones and lacks some. This sample has over 120,000 clones, with about 91% found just once. Specimen: blood. The TCR originated in a man younger than 40 in good health.

Written as DNA, the CDR3 is TGTGCCAGCAGTTATCTTGCGGGTCAGCCCCAGCATTTT. Its translation: CASSYLAGQPQHF. The chain recombines TRBV6-5 with TRBJ1-5; D not certain. V dropped 3 bases and J dropped 6 bases, with 9 bases sitting between them. In germline, CDR1 is MNHEY, CDR2 SVGAGI. The CDR3 is made up of 13 amino acids.